These 24 T cell receptor beta chains were all obtained from the same sample, sequenced in a study of T cells after yellow fever vaccination. TCRdb re-called the 5' RACE reads through MiXCR, storing one row per CDR3 protein. The sample includes about 260,000 distinct CDR3 sequences, approximately 5.2% of them seen just once. The source was CD4+ T cells sorted from PBMCs, collected on the day of the yellow fever booster vaccination. The receptor set was obtained from a young man who received the YFV17D yellow fever vaccine.

This clonotype has a handful of counts. The chain carries TRBV20-1 and TRBJ2-7, with TRBD1 identical over 8 bases. This CDR3 has 12 residues. Germline CDR1 reads DFQATT; CDR2 reads SNEGSKA (reference sequence). The V gene end was trimmed by 6 bases and the J gene end by 3 bases; junction bases not matched to a gene: 4. CDR3 loop: CSAEGTGYEQYF. The CDR3 nucleotides are TGCAGTGCGGAAGGGACAGGCTACGAGCAGTACTTC.

This chain connects TRBV3-1 to TRBJ1-6, with D unresolved. CDR1 is LGHDT, CDR2 YNNKEL, per germline (reference sequence). V lost 10 bases, J lost 0 bases, and 13 bases lay in between. This CDR3 is built from 15 residues. CDR3: CATSEGSSYNSPLHF. CDR3 bases: TGTGCCACAAGCGAAGGAAGCTCCTATAATTCACCCCTCCACTTT.

On this clonotype: This may stem from a read error, because a much larger clone lies one nucleotide away. The chain couples TRBV5-4 to TRBJ2-1, with TRBD1 identical over 9 bases. Losses at the gene ends were 7 bases for V and 0 bases for J; bases not matched to a gene: 5. Germline loops: CDR1 SGHNT, CDR2 YYREEE (reference sequence). The CDR3 spans 15 residues. In nucleotides, the CDR3 is TGTGCCAGCTGCCCGGGACAGGGCTCCTACAATGAGCAGTTCTTC. It encodes CASCPGQGSYNEQFF.

This clonotype was seen only a few times. The genes are TRBV6-1 and TRBJ2-7, with TRBD2 identical over 8 bases. Germline lookup yields CDR1 MNHNS and CDR2 SASEGT. J gave up 5 bases and V 8 bases, and 2 bases lay outside the gene matches. This CDR3 is built from 11 residues. CDR3 amino acids: CASPGGNEQYV. The CDR3 DNA follows: TGTGCCAGCCCGGGGGGGAACGAGCAGTACGTC.

This clonotype has more than one count but fewer than ten. The chain carries TRBV19 and TRBJ1-2; tentatively, D is TRBD1 (5 bases). The CDR3 loop spans 10 amino acids. The germline gives CDR1 LNHDA, CDR2 SQIVND (reference sequence). V was cut by 7 bases and J by 7 bases, with 7 bases left in between. The CDR3 DNA follows: TGTGCCAGTAATGGGGGTGGCTACACCTTC. It yields the protein CASNGGGYTF.

The chain uses TRBV10-3 and TRBJ2-3; the D gene is possibly TRBD2 (5 bases). Germline CDR1 and CDR2: ENHRY and SYGVKD. The CDR3 length is 14 residues. Trimming pared 7 bases from V and 1 base from J, leaving 12 bases between. In DNA, the CDR3 is TGTGCCATCACCTCAGTCGGGGGCACAGATACGCAGTATTTT. Translated, it gives CAITSVGGTDTQYF.

In DNA form, the CDR3 reads TGTGCCAGCAGCCCAGGCGGTCCTTCTTATGCCCTCACCGGGGAGCTGTTTTTT. This codes for CASSPGGPSYALTGELFF. V usage is TRBV7-3 and J usage is TRBJ2-2; no clear D. CDR1 and CDR2 from the germline V gene are SGHTA and FQGTGA. V shed 5 bases and J shed 4 bases, with 23 bases lying between them. The CDR3 consists of 18 residues.

This chain joins TRBV19 and TRBJ1-5; perhaps TRBD1 as D (5 bases). V lost 1 base and J 10 bases, leaving 17 bases between the germline ends. Germline assignment: CDR1 LNHDA and CDR2 SQIVND (reference sequence). CDR3 length equals 15 residues. The CDR3 nucleotides read TGTGCCAGTAGTATAGTCGGCAGGGCCCCCGGACCCCAGCATTTT. Amino acid sequence: CASSIVGRAPGPQHF.

This clonotype was detected a few times. The genes are TRBV6-2 or TRBV6-3 and TRBJ2-2; D is perhaps TRBD1 (6 bases). V lost 6 bases and J 2 bases, leaving 19 bases between the germline ends. Germline V lookup: CDR1 MNHEY, CDR2 SVGEGT. The CDR3 contains 17 residues. CDR3 nucleotide sequence: TGTGCCAGCAGGCTAGGGGCCCTGACAGGAAACACCGGGGAGCTGTTTTTT. Its translation is CASRLGALTGNTGELFF.

This clonotype was seen more than once but under ten times. The rearrangement links TRBV6-5 to TRBJ2-5; 9 nucleotides agree with TRBD2. The CDR3 totals 14 residues. Unmatched junction bases numbered 6, after V lost 6 bases and J lost 4 bases. Germline lookup yields CDR1 MNHEY and CDR2 SVGAGI. CDR3 region: CASSPSGVLETQYF. The CDR3 DNA reads TGTGCCAGCAGCCCTAGCGGGGTTTTAGAGACCCAGTACTTC.

This clonotype has a count of ten or more. The CDR3 region has the DNA TGTGCCAGCAGCTCTCGAAGACCCCAAGAGACCCAGTACTTC. As protein: CASSSRRPQETQYF. The V gene is TRBV7-6, the J gene TRBJ2-5; no clear D gene. V lost 4 bases to trimming and J lost 1 base, with 10 bases between them. The V gene's germline CDR1 is SGHVS and CDR2 FNYEAQ. This CDR3 has 14 residues.

CDR3 DNA sequence: TGTGCCAGCAGCTTAGCGCTCTCCGGGCATGTAAAAGGGCAGTTCTTC. Translation gives CASSLALSGHVKGQFF. The chain employs TRBV11-2 and TRBJ2-1; D remains ambiguous. V was shortened by 1 base and J by 12 bases, with 22 bases between the two germline ends. CDR3 length: 16 residues. Germline V CDR1 and CDR2: SGHAT, FQNNGV.

This clonotype was counted many times. This chain joins TRBV5-5 and TRBJ2-2; D is perhaps TRBD1 or TRBD2 (6 bases each). Germline V gives CDR1 SGHKS, CDR2 YYEKEE (reference sequence). V was pared by 4 bases and J by 2 bases, with 18 bases between. The CDR3 totals 17 residues. CDR3 residues: CASSPARGRGNTGELFF. The CDR3, as DNA: TGTGCCAGCAGCCCCGCCCGGGGGCGGGGAAACACCGGGGAGCTGTTTTTT. The variable domain in full, completed from reference TRBV5-5 and TRBJ2-2, reads DAGVTQSPTHLIKTRGQQVTLRCSPISGHKSVSWYQQVLGQGPQFIFQYYEKEERGRGNFPDRFSARQFPNYSSELNVNALLLGDSALYLCASSPARGRGNTGELFFGEGSRLTVL.

This clonotype was detected a few times. This chain uses TRBV5-1 with TRBJ2-3, with D perhaps TRBD1 (6 bases). The CDR3 is made up of 13 amino acids. CDR1 and CDR2 from the germline V gene are SGHRS and YFSETQ. The V end lost 5 bases, the J end lost 6 bases, and 13 bases lay between the germline ends. This CDR3 reads CASRKGDVDTQYF. In DNA, the CDR3 is TGCGCCAGCAGAAAGGGGGATGTGGATACGCAGTATTTT. Using reference TRBV5-1 and TRBJ2-3 for the parts outside the CDR3, the full variable domain is KAGVTQTPRYLIKTRGQQVTLSCSPISGHRSVSWYQQTPGQGLQFLFEYFSETQRNKGNFPGRFSGRQFSNSRSEMNVSTLELGDSALYLCASRKGDVDTQYFGPGTRLTVL.

The chain combines TRBV20-1 with TRBJ1-1; a weak D match, TRBD1 (6 bases). V was cut by 3 bases and J by 7 bases, with 18 bases left in between. This CDR3 is 14 amino acids long. Germline V CDR1 and CDR2: DFQATT, SNEGSKA (reference sequence). The CDR3 DNA sequence: TGCAGTGCTAGCCCCACAAACAGGGAAGGTGAAGCTTTCTTT. This encodes CSASPTNREGEAFF.

This chain links TRBV7-2 with TRBJ2-5; 9 bases are a match to TRBD2. V gave up 4 bases and J gave up 5 bases; unmatched junction bases: 5. Germline V gene data show CDR1 as SGHTA and CDR2 as FQGNSA. The CDR3 contains 14 residues. The CDR3 reads CASSSSGARETQYF. DNA for the CDR3: TGTGCCAGCAGCTCTAGCGGGGCTCGGGAGACCCAGTACTTC. Full variable domain (remainder filled in from reference TRBV7-2 and TRBJ2-5): GAGVSQSPSNKVTEKGKDVELRCDPISGHTALYWYRQSLGQGLEFLIYFQGNSAPDKSGLPSDRFSAERTGGSVSTLTIQRTQQEDSAVYLCASSSSGARETQYFGPGTRLLVL.

Only a few counts were recorded for this clonotype. V usage is TRBV5-1 and J usage is TRBJ2-4; D call uncertain. Germline CDR1 and CDR2: SGHRS and YFSETQ. Trimming stripped 2 bases from V and 0 bases from J, with 6 bases between. CDR3 size: 14 residues. The CDR3 DNA reads TGCGCCAGCAGCTTTGGGCTAGCCAAAAACATTCAGTACTTC. This encodes CASSFGLAKNIQYF.

The J gene is TRBJ2-2, the V gene TRBV6-2 or TRBV6-3, with D perhaps TRBD1 or TRBD2 (5 bases each). Germline CDR1 is MNHEY and CDR2 is SVGEGT. V lost 8 bases and J lost 6, with 13 bases in between. The CDR3 is 13 residues long. The CDR3 protein is CASEGQRAGELFF. CDR3 nucleotide sequence: TGTGCCAGCGAGGGGCAACGGGCCGGGGAGCTGTTTTTT.

This clonotype was seen ten or more times. The chain recombines TRBV7-2 with TRBJ1-6; D remains ambiguous. The CDR3 is made up of 15 amino acids. Germline loops: CDR1 SGHTA, CDR2 FQGNSA. V gave up 2 bases and J gave up 4 bases, with 9 bases separating them. CDR3 amino acids: CASSLPRPYNSPLHF. The CDR3 coding sequence is TGTGCCAGCAGCTTACCGCGACCGTATAATTCACCCCTCCACTTT.

This clonotype was found a few times. The chain recombines TRBV3-1 with TRBJ1-6, with D perhaps matching TRBD1 (6 bases). The germline V and J ends were trimmed by 6 bases and 7 bases, with 13 bases remaining between them. Looked up from germline, CDR1 is LGHDT and CDR2 is YNNKEL (reference sequence). This CDR3 spans 14 amino acids. The CDR3 nucleotides are TGTGCCAGCAGGGAGACAGGAAGAAATTCACCCCTCCACTTT. Translated: CASRETGRNSPLHF. The complete variable domain, with remaining parts taken from reference TRBV3-1 and TRBJ1-6, reads DTAVSQTPKYLVTQMGNDKSIKCEQNLGHDTMYWYKQDSKKFLKIMFSYNNKELIINETVPNRFSPKSPDKAHLNLHINSLELGDSAVYFCASRETGRNSPLHFGNGTRLTVT.

The gene calls are TRBV5-1 and TRBJ2-5; 7 positions match TRBD2. The CDR3 is 15 amino acids. The germline gives CDR1 SGHRS, CDR2 YFSETQ. J lost 3 bases, V lost 4 bases, and 9 bases had no gene match. The CDR3 region is CASSHNSGTKETQYF. DNA of the CDR3: TGCGCCAGCAGCCATAACTCCGGGACTAAAGAGACCCAGTACTTC.

This clonotype occurred a few times. The J gene is TRBJ1-2, the V gene TRBV6-5; 7 bases are a match to TRBD1. The CDR3 is made up of 14 amino acids. Germline V gene lookup returns CDR1 MNHEY and CDR2 SVGAGI. V dropped 3 bases and J dropped 4; count of bases not matched to a gene: 5. This CDR3 reads CASSYRSGGYGYTF. The CDR3 region has the DNA TGTGCCAGCAGTTATAGGTCAGGGGGCTATGGCTACACCTTC.

This clonotype showed up many times. This chain joins TRBV5-1 and TRBJ2-2, with D uncertain. The CDR3 loop spans 17 amino acids. The germline gives CDR1 SGHRS, CDR2 YFSETQ. V was cut by 4 bases and J by 2 bases, with 18 bases left in between. The CDR3 DNA reads TGCGCCAGCAGCCCCAGCCCCCGTGGACCCAACACCGGGGAGCTGTTTTTT. Translation: CASSPSPRGPNTGELFF.

This clonotype was recorded many times. In DNA, the CDR3 is TGTGCCAGCAGTTCCTCAGGCAGGAGACTCTATGGCTACACCTTC. Translation gives CASSSSGRRLYGYTF. V gene TRBV28 combines with J gene TRBJ1-2; no clear D gene. CDR1 and CDR2 from the germline V gene are MDHEN and SYDVKM. The CDR3 spans 15 residues. Trimming left V 4 bases short and J 4 bases short, with 16 bases between.